This is a list of T cell receptor beta chains from one sample in a study of blood T cell repertoires in COVID-19. TCRdb keeps only in-frame clones here, not all; method: immunoSEQ multiplex PCR. The table has around 300,000 clones, around nine tenths seen once. Sequenced: PBMCs or T cells enriched from blood (not recorded which). The receptors stem from a woman between 35 and 50 years old who had recovered from COVID-19. The CDR3 runs from the conserved cysteine through the conserved F or W. The D gene is left open where the match is weak. Clone size is shown for a subset of rows, as once, few, many or a class of expanded clone.

d_gene | j_gene | abundance | v_gene | CDR3nt | CDR3aa
. | TRBJ2-2 | . | TRBV28 | TGTGCCAGCAGTTTACTCGCAGGGGGACTGAACACCGGGGAGCTGTTTTTT | CASSLLAGGLNTGELFF
. | TRBJ1-4 | . | TRBV15 | TGTGCCACCGCGGCCGCTAATGAAAAACTGTTTTTT | CATAAANEKLFF
. | TRBJ2-7 | . | TRBV10-1 | TGCGCCAGCAGTGCCGGGACACCCTACGAGCAGTACTTC | CASSAGTPYEQYF
TRBD1 | TRBJ1-3 | . | TRBV3-1/TRBV3-2 | TGTGCCAGCAGCAAGGACAGGACCTCTGGAAACACCATATATTTT | CASSKDRTSGNTIYF
. | TRBJ2-7 | . | TRBV7-6 | TGTGCCAGCAGCTTAGCGGGGGCAGGGGCCTCCTACGAGCAGTACTTC | CASSLAGAGASYEQYF
. | TRBJ1-1 | . | TRBV3-1/TRBV3-2 | TGTGCCAGCAGCCGGTCAGGCATGAACACTGAAGCTTTCTTT | CASSRSGMNTEAFF
TRBD2 | TRBJ2-3 | . | TRBV6-6 | TGTGCCAGCAGATTAGCGGGAGGGAGGCCAGATACGCAGTATTTT | CASRLAGGRPDTQYF
TRBD1 | TRBJ1-2 | . | TRBV29-1 | TGCAGCGTTGATGCGCGACAGGGGCTAAGCTACACCTTC | CSVDARQGLSYTF
. | TRBJ1-2 | . | TRBV30 | TGTGCCTGGAGTACCTTAGTGGGGGCTGGCTATGGCTACACCTTC | CAWSTLVGAGYGYTF
. | TRBJ1-2 | . | TRBV12-3/TRBV12-4 | TGTGCCAGCAGTTTCCCCCCGAACTACGGCTACACCTTC | CASSFPPNYGYTF
. | TRBJ1-1 | once | TRBV21-1 | TGTGCCAGCAGCAAAGGGGGGGTTAATGAGGGAACCACTGAAGCTTTCTTT | CASSKGGVNEGTTEAFF
TRBD1 | TRBJ1-2 | . | TRBV7-2 | TGTGCCAGCAGTGCCGACAGGGGGCGGCGGGGCTACACCTTC | CASSADRGRRGYTF
. | TRBJ1-1 | . | TRBV6-5 | TGTGCCACCAACTTAGGTGACAGACCGAACACTGAAGCTTTCTTT | CATNLGDRPNTEAFF
TRBD1 | TRBJ1-2 | . | TRBV2 | TGTGCCAGCAGTCTAGGACAGGGAGGGGGCTACACCTTC | CASSLGQGGGYTF
. | TRBJ1-1 | . | TRBV27 | TGTGCCACCCGAAGGGGTGGGATGAACACTGAAGCTTTCTTT | CATRRGGMNTEAFF
. | TRBJ2-1 | . | TRBV7-2 | TGTGCCAGCAGCTTAGTCTCCGGGGAGGCCTACAATGAGCAGTTCTTC | CASSLVSGEAYNEQFF
TRBD2 | TRBJ2-1 | . | TRBV10-2 | TGCGCCAGCAGACCCAGCGGGGGGGCTGGTGAGCAGTTCTTC | CASRPSGGAGEQFF
TRBD2 | TRBJ2-1 | . | TRBV7-9 | TGTGCCAGCAGCTTAGCGCTAGGCCTAGCGGGGACCAATGAGCAGTTCTTC | CASSLALGLAGTNEQFF
. | TRBJ2-7 | . | TRBV5-1 | TGCGCCAGCAGCTTGACAGCGGGACAGGCTACCTACGAGCAGTACTTC | CASSLTAGQATYEQYF
. | TRBJ1-6 | . | TRBV6-5 | TGTGCCAGTTCCGGGACTTTACCGTCACCCCTCCACTTT | CASSGTLPSPLHF
TRBD2 | TRBJ2-3 | . | TRBV27 | TGTGCCAGCAGTTTTCTAGCGGGAGGGAGCACAGATACGCAGTATTTT | CASSFLAGGSTDTQYF
TRBD2 | TRBJ2-5 | . | TRBV10-3 | TGTGCCTGCGCGGGACTAGCGGGTCAAGAGACCCAGTACTTC | CACAGLAGQETQYF